These 13 T cell receptor beta chains originate from one sample sequenced in a study of blood T cell repertoires in COVID-19. The method was immunoSEQ multiplex PCR; TCRdb's version includes in-frame clones alone and lacks a portion of them. Of under 450,000 clones in the sample, more than 75% were seen once. The sample consisted of PBMCs or T cells enriched from blood (not recorded which). The receptors originated from a woman in her twenties or thirties who had recovered from COVID-19.

This chain joins TRBV12-5 and TRBJ1-1; D gene ambiguous. Germline CDR1 is LGHNT and CDR2 is FRNRAP. Trimming removed 4 bases at V and 2 bases at J, with 11 bases between. This CDR3 contains 14 residues. The CDR3 coding sequence is TGTGCTAGTGGTTCCCTGAGAGTTAACACTGAAGCTTTCTTT. Its translation: CASGSLRVNTEAFF.

This sequence joins TRBV5-4 and TRBJ1-5; 7 nucleotides align to TRBD1. Trimming took 4 bases from V and 6 from J; bases not matched to a gene: 7. Germline V lookup: CDR1 SGHNT, CDR2 YYREEE (reference sequence). The CDR3 contains 14 residues. In DNA, the CDR3 is TGTGCCAGCAGCATTCAGGGGGGTGTTCAGCCCCAGCATTTT. Translation gives CASSIQGGVQPQHF.

The chain uses TRBV10-2 and TRBJ1-1, with 8 bases aligning to TRBD1. The CDR3 covers 15 residues. The ends lost 6 bases at V and 2 bases at J; junction bases unmatched: 8. From germline, CDR1 is WSHSY and CDR2 SAAADI. CDR3 DNA: TGCGCCAGCAGCATGACAGGGGCCGGAAACACTGAAGCTTTCTTT. This encodes CASSMTGAGNTEAFF.

The V gene is TRBV7-9, the J gene TRBJ1-5; 10 bases line up with TRBD1. V shed 3 bases, J shed 7 bases, and the junction held 0 bases outside the gene matches. Germline CDR1 is SEHNR and CDR2 is FQNEAQ (reference sequence). The CDR3 is 13 amino acids. CDR3 loop: CASSLGQGQPQHF. CDR3 bases: TGTGCCAGCAGCTTGGGACAGGGGCAGCCCCAGCATTTT.

The chain is built from TRBV5-6 and TRBJ2-2; TRBD1 agrees at 9 bases. The germline V gene has CDR1 SGHDT and CDR2 YYEEEE. There are 16 residues in the CDR3. V gave up 3 bases and J gave up 4 bases; unmatched junction bases: 7. The CDR3 spells CASSSRPGQGTGELFF. CDR3 DNA: TGTGCCAGCAGCTCCCGACCGGGACAGGGCACCGGGGAGCTGTTTTTT.

The V call is TRBV6-5, the J call TRBJ1-6, with 7 bases lining up with TRBD1. Germline V gene sequence: CDR1 MNHEY, CDR2 SVGAGI. V lost 7 bases, J lost 7 bases, and 7 bases stayed unmatched. This CDR3 region has 14 residues. CDR3 protein: CASNPGQPNSPLHF. Written as DNA, the CDR3 is TGTGCCAGCAATCCGGGACAGCCGAATTCACCCCTCCACTTT.

The chain recombines TRBV5-6 with TRBJ1-2; no clear D gene. V lost 4 bases and J lost 1, with 5 bases in between. The CDR3 extends over 12 amino acids. CDR1 SGHDT and CDR2 YYEEEE come from the germline V gene. CDR3 nucleotides: TGTGCCAGCAGCCGCGATAACTATGGCTACACCTTC. Translating gives CASSRDNYGYTF.

The rearrangement links TRBV5-6 to TRBJ1-2; the match to TRBD1 covers 10 bases. The trim removed 3 bases at V and 6 bases at J, leaving 5 bases unmatched. Germline V gives CDR1 SGHDT, CDR2 YYEEEE. This CDR3 has 14 residues. In DNA, the CDR3 is TGTGCCAGCAGCTCCCCGACAGGGGGCGATGGCTACACCTTC. Its protein product is CASSSPTGGDGYTF. The full variable domain, rest sourced from reference TRBV5-6 and TRBJ1-2, is DAGVTQSPTHLIKTRGQQVTLRCSPKSGHDTVSWYQQALGQGPQFIFQYYEEEERQRGNFPDRFSGHQFPNYSSELNVNALLLGDSALYLCASSSPTGGDGYTFGSGTRLTVV.

The gene calls are TRBV7-6 and TRBJ2-2; no firm D call. The germline V and J ends were trimmed by 4 bases and 6 bases, with 15 bases remaining between them. The CDR3 has 15 residues. CDR1 is SGHVS and CDR2 is FNYEAQ in the germline V gene. The CDR3 bases are TGTGCCAGCAGCTCCGGTCAATACCCTGCCGGGGAGCTGTTTTTT. Translated, it gives CASSSGQYPAGELFF.

The chain employs TRBV5-6 and TRBJ2-7; D not resolved. V was pared by 0 bases and J by 2 bases, with 9 bases between. Germline lookup yields CDR1 SGHDT and CDR2 YYEEEE. The CDR3 sequence is 14 residues long. CDR3 in amino acids: CASSLEMATYEQYF. As DNA, the CDR3 is TGTGCCAGCAGCTTGGAGATGGCCACCTACGAGCAGTACTTC.

The chain couples TRBV7-6 to TRBJ2-1, with 10 bases fitting TRBD2. With 11 bases clipped from V and 6 bases from J, the junction kept 10 bases outside the gene matches. This CDR3 comprises 14 residues. The germline CDR1 and CDR2 sequences are SGHVS and FNYEAQ. CDR3 region: CAAGSGGLSNEQFF. DNA of the CDR3: TGTGCCGCGGGTAGCGGGGGGCTGAGCAATGAGCAGTTCTTC. The variable domain in full, with the rest retrieved from reference TRBV7-6 and TRBJ2-1, is GAGVSQSPRYKVTKRGQDVALRCDPISGHVSLYWYRQALGQGPEFLTYFNYEAQQDKSGLPNDRFSAERPEGSISTLTIQRTEQRDSAMYRCAAGSGGLSNEQFFGPGTRLTVL.

The chain uses TRBV5-6 and TRBJ1-1; 8 nucleotides agree with TRBD1. This CDR3 region has 16 residues. In germline, CDR1 is SGHDT, CDR2 YYEEEE. V was clipped by 4 bases and J by 0 bases; unmatched bases: 8. The CDR3 reads CASSVTPQGVNTEAFF. CDR3 DNA sequence: TGTGCCAGCAGCGTTACTCCACAGGGGGTGAACACTGAAGCTTTCTTT.

This sequence joins TRBV9 and TRBJ1-2; 7 bases line up with TRBD1. The CDR3 is made up of 15 amino acids. In germline, CDR1 is SGDLS, CDR2 YYNGEE. The J segment lost 3 bases and the V segment lost 4 bases, leaving 9 bases of the junction unmatched. CDR3 amino acids: CASSPSWQGDYGYTF. In DNA form, the CDR3 reads TGTGCCAGCAGCCCCTCCTGGCAGGGGGACTATGGCTACACCTTC.